This T cell receptor (beta chain) was sequenced in a study of CD8 T cells in Susac syndrome. With random hexamers, about 0.5 to 1 ug RNA was reverse transcribed. One entry per CDR3 protein results from TCRdb running MiXCR on the immunoSEQ multiplex PCR reads. The data hold 180,000 or so distinct CDR3 sequences, with about 95% observed a single time. This receptor was taken from a human donor in good health. Sequencing was performed on CD4+ T cells from PBMCs.

The CDR3, as DNA: TGCAGCGTTGTGAGAGGCGCGGAGACCCAGTACTTC. This gives the protein CSVVRGAETQYF. V usage is TRBV29-1 and J usage is TRBJ2-5; the D is unclear. The CDR3 runs 12 residues. V dropped 4 bases and J dropped 5 bases, with 11 bases sitting between them. In germline, CDR1 is SQVTM, CDR2 ANQGSEA.